One and the same sample provided the 6 T cell receptor beta chains below, sequenced in a study of PD-L1 blockade in urothelial cancer. Specified time point: peripheral blood 6 weeks after treatment start. Measured with immunoSEQ multiplex PCR; TCRdb has only the in-frame clones, and not every one. Altogether about 120,000 clones are present, 86% being singletons, with the ten largest covering roughly 2.3%. This sample comprised PBMCs, obtained around atezolizumab (anti-PD-L1) treatment. The source of these receptors is a man aged 50 to 59 with urothelial cancer.

The chain joins TRBV28 to TRBJ1-5, with D perhaps matching TRBD1 (5 bases). This CDR3 has 15 amino acids. Trimming cost V 6 bases and J 0 bases, with 12 bases left between them. The V gene's germline CDR1 is MDHEN and CDR2 SYDVKM. The chain's CDR3 is CASSGPGYSNQPQHF. CDR3 sequence (DNA): TGTGCCAGCAGCGGACCAGGGTATAGCAATCAGCCCCAGCATTTT.

The chain carries TRBV5-1 and TRBJ2-7; 11 bases are a match to TRBD1. Germline values: CDR1 SGHRS, CDR2 YFSETQ. V shed 1 base and J 3 bases; nucleotides not matched to a gene: 9. The CDR3 is 17 amino acids. The CDR3 DNA reads TGCGCCAGCAGCTTGCCCTTCCCGGGGACAGGGGGCTACGAGCAGTACTTC. Amino acids: CASSLPFPGTGGYEQYF.

The chain employs TRBV7-9 and TRBJ2-1; a possible D gene is TRBD1 (6 bases). The V end was cut by 2 bases, the J end by 0 bases, with 8 bases between. Germline values: CDR1 SEHNR, CDR2 FQNEAQ (reference sequence). The CDR3 has 15 amino acids. Here the CDR3 reads CASSLRGGSYNEQFF. CDR3 sequence (DNA): TGTGCCAGCAGCTTACGAGGGGGCTCCTACAATGAGCAGTTCTTC.

The J gene is TRBJ1-3, the V gene TRBV25-1; 8 positions match TRBD1. Trimming removed 3 bases from V and 0 bases from J; junction bases left unmatched: 4. The CDR3 consists of 16 residues. CDR1 and CDR2 (germline): MGHDK, SYGVNS. The CDR3 reads CASSDGQGYSGNTIYF. CDR3 nucleotides: TGTGCCAGCAGTGACGGACAGGGATACTCTGGAAACACCATATATTTT.

This clone appeared a few times. The J gene is TRBJ2-5, the V gene TRBV18; D perhaps matches TRBD2 (6 bases). Trimming took 2 bases from V and 5 from J, leaving 9 bases between them. Germline lookup yields CDR1 KGHSH and CDR2 LQKENI. The CDR3 runs 13 residues. Here the CDR3 reads CASSPYGGETQYF. The DNA of the CDR3 is TGTGCCAGCTCACCATACGGAGGGGAGACCCAGTACTTC.

The chain is built from TRBV2 and TRBJ1-2, with unresolved D. The CDR3 totals 11 residues. The V and J ends lost 3 bases and 7 bases respectively, with 6 bases between them. Germline-derived CDR1 and CDR2 are SNHLY and FYNNEI. The CDR3 sequence: CASSDSFGYTF. The DNA for the CDR3 is TGTGCCAGCAGTGATAGTTTTGGCTACACCTTC.